This T cell receptor beta chain emerged from a study of blood T cell repertoires in COVID-19 (dated by TCRdb to about 2020). For context, the study as a whole: Samples covering the acute and convalescent phases of COVID-19 were provided by collaborators in the United States, Italy and Spain. The prospective study material was composed of cDNA or gDNA derived from T cells, B-cell-depleted T cells, or PBMCs. The dataset comprised deeply sampled blood TCRbeta repertoires from subjects exposed to, actively infected with, or recovered from COVID-19. The repertoires were made available in a free public database intended to serve as a resource for research on the immune response to SARS-CoV-2. The samples were drawn from two sources: the first 160 participants of the ongoing ImmuneRACE study, and over 950 subjects contributed by 6 global collaborators. A de-identified subject ID, COVID-19 status, age in years and sex were almost always included in the sample metadata. HLA class I and class II types, where available, came from metadata supplied by the sample provider rather than from assay-based typing.

The immunoSEQ Assay, a bias-controlled multiplex PCR, was used to amplify TCRbeta CDR3 regions from genomic DNA. The authors processed their data as follows. The number of nucleated cells in each sample was estimated from the amplification of reference gene primers within the assay. Sequence reads were collapsed and filtered to measure the absolute abundance of every unique TCRbeta CDR3 rearrangement. For each sample, productive Simpson clonality was calculated as the square root of Simpson's diversity index over productive rearrangements. The clones in this table, taken by TCRdb from immuneACCESS, are in-frame only. Not every clone is retained; where verified, under half of the shortfall comes from an unresolved V gene, and the cause of the rest is unknown. V, J and clone size reflect that table, while D and trimming were determined from the DNA. Recorded for this sample are around 290,000 clones; approximately 86% of them occurred a single time. The ten largest account for about an eighth of the sample.

The CDR3 covers 13 residues, taking in both the cysteine and the phenylalanine. The entry retains the CDR3 DNA only, 39 bases that are in frame from base 1. CDR1 is given as MNHEY and CDR2 as SVGAGI, both from the germline V gene. Deletion took 4 bases off V and 6 bases off J, with a span of 10 bases between the germline ends. About this clone itself: No cognate antigen has been identified for it. Base-call qualities are not available, and no considerably larger clone is one nucleotide away.

What the authors observed across the whole study: The quantity of clinical and demographic metadata differed by source and by participant and was supplied without curation.

In Seattle, one collaborating source enrolled patients while the infection was active and tracked those patients longitudinally over the course of disease. Each collaborating institution followed its own protocols to collect whole blood in K2EDTA tubes. For TCRbeta analysis, collaborators shipped samples in one of three forms: frozen whole blood, isolated PBMCs, or DNA extracted from either of those sample types. The rearranged segments are TRBV6-5 and TRBJ1-5, with TRBD1 as a weak D call on 6 bases. The sequence came from a woman in her sixties or seventies with COVID-19, enrolled during active disease. The sequenced material came from peripheral blood. The encoded CDR3 is CASSWGRGQPQHF. In nucleotides, the sequence is TGTGCCAGCAGTTGGGGGCGCGGTCAGCCCCAGCATTTT.